One and the same sample provided the 4 T cell receptor beta chains below, sequenced in a study of T cells in Graves' hyperthyroidism and ophthalmopathy. Amplified regions were TCR beta CDR3 sequences from RNA transcripts. With the HTBI primer set, the TCR CDR3 went through a first round of RT-PCR. Via MiXCR, TCRdb re-called the multiplex PCR reads, giving one row per CDR3 protein. The table records about 300,000 distinct CDR3 sequences, about an eighth of them present only once. The specimen sequenced was blood. The receptors come from a woman in her thirties or forties with Graves' hyperthyroidism.

This clonotype was observed a handful of times. The V gene is TRBV19, the J gene TRBJ2-1; 12 bases align to TRBD2. V lost 5 bases to trimming and J lost 6 bases; unmatched junction nucleotides: 8. Germline CDR1 is LNHDA and CDR2 is SQIVND (reference sequence). This CDR3 comprises 16 residues. The CDR3 DNA reads as TGTGCCAGTAGTCTCAGACTAGCGGGAGTATCCAATGAGCAGTTCTTC. It is translated as CASSLRLAGVSNEQFF.

This clonotype was observed a handful of times. The chain uses TRBV20-1 and TRBJ2-1; 13 bases align to TRBD2. In germline, CDR1 is DFQATT, CDR2 SNEGSKA (reference sequence). The trim removed 1 base at V and 2 bases at J, leaving 2 bases unmatched. CDR3 length equals 16 residues. CDR3 protein: CSARGGTSGTYNEQFF. CDR3 DNA sequence: TGCAGTGCTAGAGGCGGGACTAGCGGGACCTACAATGAGCAGTTCTTC.

The gene calls are TRBV19 and TRBJ2-1; 8 nucleotides align to TRBD2. The CDR3 is made up of 16 amino acids. CDR1 LNHDA and CDR2 SQIVND come from the germline V gene (reference sequence). The V gene end was trimmed by 2 bases and the J gene end by 4 bases; junction bases not matched to a gene: 7. The CDR3 sequence is CASSISQRGRYNEQFF. CDR3 DNA sequence: TGTGCCAGTAGTATAAGCCAGCGGGGGCGTTACAATGAGCAGTTCTTC.

The chain couples TRBV6-1 to TRBJ1-5; tentatively, D is TRBD1 (6 bases). CDR3 length: 13 residues. V shed 8 bases and J shed 3 bases, with 11 bases lying between them. Germline assignment: CDR1 MNHNS and CDR2 SASEGT. The CDR3 here is CASCTGINQPQHF. The CDR3 DNA reads TGTGCCAGCTGTACAGGGATCAATCAGCCCCAGCATTTT.